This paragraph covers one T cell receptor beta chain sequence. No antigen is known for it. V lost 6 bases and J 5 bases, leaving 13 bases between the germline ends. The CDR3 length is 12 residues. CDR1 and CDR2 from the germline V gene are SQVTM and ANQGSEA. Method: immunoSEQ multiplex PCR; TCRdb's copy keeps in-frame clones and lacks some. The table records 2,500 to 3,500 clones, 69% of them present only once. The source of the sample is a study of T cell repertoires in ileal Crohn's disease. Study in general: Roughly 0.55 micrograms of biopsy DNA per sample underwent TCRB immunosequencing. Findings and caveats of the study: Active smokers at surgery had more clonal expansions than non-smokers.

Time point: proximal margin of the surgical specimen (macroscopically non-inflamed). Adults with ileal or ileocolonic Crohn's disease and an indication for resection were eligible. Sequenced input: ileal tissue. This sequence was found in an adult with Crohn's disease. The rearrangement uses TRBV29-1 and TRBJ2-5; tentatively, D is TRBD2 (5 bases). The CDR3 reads CSVTTGGETQYF. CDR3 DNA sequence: TGCAGCGTCACCACGGGCGGGGAGACCCAGTACTTC.